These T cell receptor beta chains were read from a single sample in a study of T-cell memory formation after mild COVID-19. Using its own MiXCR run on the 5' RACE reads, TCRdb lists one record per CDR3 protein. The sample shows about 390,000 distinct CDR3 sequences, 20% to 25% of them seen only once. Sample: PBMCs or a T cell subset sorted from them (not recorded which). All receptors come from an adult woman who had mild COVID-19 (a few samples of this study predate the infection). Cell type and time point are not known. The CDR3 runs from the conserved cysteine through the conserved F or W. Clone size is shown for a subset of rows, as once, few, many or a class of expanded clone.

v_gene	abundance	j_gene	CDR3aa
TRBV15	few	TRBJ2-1	CATSRDTARQGGNEQFF
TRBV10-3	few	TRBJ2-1	CAGAGTGGNEQFF
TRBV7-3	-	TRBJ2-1	CASSLTLRSEQFF
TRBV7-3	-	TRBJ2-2	CASSITPGLATTGELFF
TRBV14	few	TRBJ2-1	CASSRLAGGQANEQFF
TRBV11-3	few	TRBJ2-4	CASSLDRDIQYF
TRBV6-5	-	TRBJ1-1	CASRGVSNTEAFF
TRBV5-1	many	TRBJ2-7	CASSLEGARYEQYF
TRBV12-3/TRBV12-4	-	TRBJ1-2	CASREDRGNYGYTF
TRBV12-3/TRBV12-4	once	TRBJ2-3	CASSKGDITDTQYF
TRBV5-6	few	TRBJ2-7	CASSGYQGTYEQYF
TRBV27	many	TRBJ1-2	CASSSTTAPTRGYTF
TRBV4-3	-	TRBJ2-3	CASSQDGVLGRATSTDTQYF
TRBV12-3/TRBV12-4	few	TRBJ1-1	CAIKTGNMNTEAFF
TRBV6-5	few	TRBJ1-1	CASSPGPQGTEAFF
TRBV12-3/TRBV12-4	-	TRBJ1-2	CASSFTGGGGYTF
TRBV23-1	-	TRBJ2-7	CANPTGSSEQYF
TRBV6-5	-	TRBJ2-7	CASKTDRSTYEQYF
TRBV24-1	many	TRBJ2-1	CATMGLRNEQFF
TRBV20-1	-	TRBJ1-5	CSAGQGSQPQHF
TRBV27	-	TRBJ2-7	CASSFDYLNSYEQYF
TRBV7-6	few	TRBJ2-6	CASSSGQGWVSGANVLTF
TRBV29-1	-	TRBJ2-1	CSVVDRNNEQFF
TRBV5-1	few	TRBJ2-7	CASSLEAWPLEQYF
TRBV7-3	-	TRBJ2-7	CASSLKSGVPYEQYF
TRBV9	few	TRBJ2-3	CASSVAQGSGGSTQYF
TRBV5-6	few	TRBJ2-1	CASSLASERQFF
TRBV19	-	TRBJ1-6	CASSRRTSTNSPLHF
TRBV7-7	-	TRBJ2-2	CASSPMNTGELFF
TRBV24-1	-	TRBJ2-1	CATSDLGGTYNEQFF
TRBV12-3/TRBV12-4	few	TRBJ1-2	CASSHNRGDGYTF
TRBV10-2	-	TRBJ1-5	CASSEGGQPQHF
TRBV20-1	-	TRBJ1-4	CSARSGSNEKLFF
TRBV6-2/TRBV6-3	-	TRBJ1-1	CASDRGSDTEAFF